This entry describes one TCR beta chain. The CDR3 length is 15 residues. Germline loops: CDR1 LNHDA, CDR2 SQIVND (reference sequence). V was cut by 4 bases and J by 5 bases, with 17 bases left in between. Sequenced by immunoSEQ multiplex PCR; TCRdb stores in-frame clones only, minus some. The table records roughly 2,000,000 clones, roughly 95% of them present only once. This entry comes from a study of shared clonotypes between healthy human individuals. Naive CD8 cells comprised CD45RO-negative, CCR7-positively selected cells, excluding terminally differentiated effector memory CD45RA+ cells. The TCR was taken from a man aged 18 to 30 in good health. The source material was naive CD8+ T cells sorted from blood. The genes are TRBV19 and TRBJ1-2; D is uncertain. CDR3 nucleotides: TGTGCCAGTAGTACATTAACAGCCGCTTGGTATGGCTACACCTTC. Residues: CASSTLTAAWYGYTF.